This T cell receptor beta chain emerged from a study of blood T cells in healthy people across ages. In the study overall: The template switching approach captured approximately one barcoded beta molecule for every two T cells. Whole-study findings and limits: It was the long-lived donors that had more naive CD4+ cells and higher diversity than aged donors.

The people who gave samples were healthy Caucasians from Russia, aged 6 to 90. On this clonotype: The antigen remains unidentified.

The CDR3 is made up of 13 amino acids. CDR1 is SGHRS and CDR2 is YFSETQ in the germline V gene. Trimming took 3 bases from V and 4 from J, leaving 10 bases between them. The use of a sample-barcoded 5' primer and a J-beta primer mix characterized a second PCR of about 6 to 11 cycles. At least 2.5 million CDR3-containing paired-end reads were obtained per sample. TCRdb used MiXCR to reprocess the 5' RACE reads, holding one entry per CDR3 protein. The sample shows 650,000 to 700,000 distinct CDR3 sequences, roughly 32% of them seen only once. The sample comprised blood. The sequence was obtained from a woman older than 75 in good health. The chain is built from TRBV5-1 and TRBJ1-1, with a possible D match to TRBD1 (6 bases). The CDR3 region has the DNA TGCGCCAGCAGCTCGGACAGCGTCACTGAAGCTTTCTTT. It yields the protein CASSSDSVTEAFF. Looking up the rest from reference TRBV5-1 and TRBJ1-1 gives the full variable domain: KAGVTQTPRYLIKTRGQQVTLSCSPISGHRSVSWYQQTPGQGLQFLFEYFSETQRNKGNFPGRFSGRQFSNSRSEMNVSTLELGDSALYLCASSSDSVTEAFFGQGTRLTVV.